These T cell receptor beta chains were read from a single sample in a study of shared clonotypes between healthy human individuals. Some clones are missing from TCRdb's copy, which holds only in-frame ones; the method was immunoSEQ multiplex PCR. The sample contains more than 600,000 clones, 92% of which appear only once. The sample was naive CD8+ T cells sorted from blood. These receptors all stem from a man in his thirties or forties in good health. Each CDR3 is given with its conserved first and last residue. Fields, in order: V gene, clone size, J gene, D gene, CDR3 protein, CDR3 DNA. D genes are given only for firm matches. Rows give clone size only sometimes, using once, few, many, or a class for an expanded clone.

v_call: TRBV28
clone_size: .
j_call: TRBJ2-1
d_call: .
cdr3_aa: CASSEGSGEQFF
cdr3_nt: TGTGCCAGCAGTGAGGGGTCCGGTGAGCAGTTCTTC

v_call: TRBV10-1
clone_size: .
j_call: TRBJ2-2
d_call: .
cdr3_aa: CASREAMNTGELFF
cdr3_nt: TGCGCCAGCAGGGAGGCCATGAACACCGGGGAGCTGTTTTTT

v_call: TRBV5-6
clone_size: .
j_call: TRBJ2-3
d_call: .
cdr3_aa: CASSLGTYGGTDTQYF
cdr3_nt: TGTGCCAGCAGCTTGGGGACCTACGGGGGCACAGATACGCAGTATTTT

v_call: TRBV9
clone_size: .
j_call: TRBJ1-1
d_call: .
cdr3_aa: CASSVEGSAYTEAFF
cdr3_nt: TGTGCCAGCAGCGTAGAGGGCAGCGCTTACACTGAAGCTTTCTTT

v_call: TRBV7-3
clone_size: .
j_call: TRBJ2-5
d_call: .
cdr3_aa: CASSLSGQETQYF
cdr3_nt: TGTGCCAGCAGCTTAAGTGGCCAAGAGACCCAGTACTTC

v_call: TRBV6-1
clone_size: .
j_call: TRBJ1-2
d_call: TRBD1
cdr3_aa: CASSEGTGDGYTF
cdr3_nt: TGTGCCAGCAGTGAAGGGACAGGGGATGGCTACACCTTC

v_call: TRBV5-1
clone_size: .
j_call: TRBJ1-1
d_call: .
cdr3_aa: CASSLAHPDRFGTEAFF
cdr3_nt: TGCGCCAGCAGCTTGGCCCACCCCGACAGGTTTGGGACTGAAGCTTTCTTT

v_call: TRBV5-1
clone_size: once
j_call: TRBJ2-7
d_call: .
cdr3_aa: CASSNELNGTLVTYEQYF
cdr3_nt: TGCGCCAGCAGCAACGAACTAAACGGGACTCTTGTCACCTACGAGCAGTACTTC

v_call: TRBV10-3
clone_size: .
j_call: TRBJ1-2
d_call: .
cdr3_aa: CAIPVQADPLYGYTF
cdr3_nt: TGTGCCATCCCGGTCCAGGCTGATCCCCTCTATGGCTACACCTTC

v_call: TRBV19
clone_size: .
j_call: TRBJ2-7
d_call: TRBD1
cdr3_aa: CASRGQGTYEQYF
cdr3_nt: TGTGCCAGTAGGGGACAGGGGACGTACGAGCAGTACTTC

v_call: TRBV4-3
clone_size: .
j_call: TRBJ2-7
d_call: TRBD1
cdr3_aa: CASPGTGDYEQYF
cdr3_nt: TGCGCCAGCCCCGGGACAGGGGACTACGAGCAGTACTTC

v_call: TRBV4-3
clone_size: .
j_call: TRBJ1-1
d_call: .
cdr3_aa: CASSQDLSQLNTEAFF
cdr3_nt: TGCGCCAGCAGCCAAGATCTCTCTCAGCTGAACACTGAAGCTTTCTTT

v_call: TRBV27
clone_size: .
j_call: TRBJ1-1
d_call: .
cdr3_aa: CASSFREPDTEAFF
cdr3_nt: TGTGCCAGCAGTTTCAGGGAACCGGACACTGAAGCTTTCTTT

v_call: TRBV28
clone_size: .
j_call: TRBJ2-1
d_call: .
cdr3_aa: CASSLYLVRRSSYNEQFF
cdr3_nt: TGTGCCAGCAGTTTGTACCTAGTGAGGCGGTCCTCCTACAATGAGCAGTTCTTC

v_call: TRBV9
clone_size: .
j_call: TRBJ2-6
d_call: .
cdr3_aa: CASRTRDPISGANVLTF
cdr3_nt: TGTGCCAGCAGAACTAGGGACCCAATCTCTGGGGCCAACGTCCTGACTTTC

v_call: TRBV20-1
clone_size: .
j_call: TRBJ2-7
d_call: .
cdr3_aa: CSARISREQYF
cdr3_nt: TGCAGTGCTAGAATAAGTCGCGAGCAGTACTTC

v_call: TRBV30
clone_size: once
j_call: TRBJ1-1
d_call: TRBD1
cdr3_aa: CAWTSGQGVNTEAFF
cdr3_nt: TGTGCCTGGACCTCTGGGCAGGGGGTGAACACTGAAGCTTTCTTT

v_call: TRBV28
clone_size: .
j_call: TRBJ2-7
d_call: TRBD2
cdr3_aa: CASSSSGSYEQYF
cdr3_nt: TGTGCCAGCTCCTCTAGCGGGAGCTACGAGCAGTACTTC

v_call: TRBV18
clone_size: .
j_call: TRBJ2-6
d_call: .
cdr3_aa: CASSPPYVGSGANVLTF
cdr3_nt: TGTGCCAGCTCACCACCTTATGTGGGATCTGGGGCCAACGTCCTGACTTTC

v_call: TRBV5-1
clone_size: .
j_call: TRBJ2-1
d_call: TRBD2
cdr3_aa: CASSLSGNYNEQFF
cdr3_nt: TGCGCCAGCAGCTTGAGCGGGAACTACAATGAGCAGTTCTTC

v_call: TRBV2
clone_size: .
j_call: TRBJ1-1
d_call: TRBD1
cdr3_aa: CASTLGTGVEAFF
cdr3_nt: TGTGCCAGCACTCTAGGGACAGGGGTTGAAGCTTTCTTT

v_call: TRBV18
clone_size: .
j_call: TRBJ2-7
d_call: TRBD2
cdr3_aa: CASSTSDEQYF
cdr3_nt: TGTGCCAGCTCCACTAGCGACGAGCAGTACTTC

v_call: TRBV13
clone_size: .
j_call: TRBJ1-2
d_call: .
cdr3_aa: CASSYYLQANYGYTF
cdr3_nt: TGTGCCAGCAGCTATTACCTCCAGGCTAACTATGGCTACACCTTC

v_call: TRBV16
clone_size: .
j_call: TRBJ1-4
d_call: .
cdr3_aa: CASSQYGGNEKLFF
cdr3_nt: TGTGCCAGCAGCCAATATGGTGGTAATGAAAAACTGTTTTTT

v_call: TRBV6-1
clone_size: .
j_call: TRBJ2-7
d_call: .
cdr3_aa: CASCRTEAYEQYF
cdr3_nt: TGTGCCAGCTGTCGGACCGAGGCCTACGAGCAGTACTTC

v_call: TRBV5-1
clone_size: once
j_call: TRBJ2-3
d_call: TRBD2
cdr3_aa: CASSPALAGEDTQYF
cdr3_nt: TGCGCCAGCAGCCCGGCGCTAGCGGGAGAGGATACGCAGTATTTT

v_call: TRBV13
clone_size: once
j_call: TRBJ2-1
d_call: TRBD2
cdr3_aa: CASSSTSGRGNEQFF
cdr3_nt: TGTGCCAGCAGCTCGACTAGCGGGAGAGGGAATGAGCAGTTCTTC

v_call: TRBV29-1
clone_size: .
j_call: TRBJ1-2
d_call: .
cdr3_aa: CSVEDLVGYTF
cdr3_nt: TGCAGCGTTGAAGATCTCGTCGGCTACACCTTC

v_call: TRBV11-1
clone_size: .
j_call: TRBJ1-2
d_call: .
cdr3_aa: CASSGPPIRYGYTF
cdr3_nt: TGTGCCAGCAGCGGGCCTCCGATCCGCTATGGCTACACCTTC

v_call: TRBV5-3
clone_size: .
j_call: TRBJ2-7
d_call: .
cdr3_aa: CARSLIVLGGRNEQYF
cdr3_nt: TGTGCCAGAAGCTTGATTGTTCTTGGGGGACGTAACGAGCAGTACTTC

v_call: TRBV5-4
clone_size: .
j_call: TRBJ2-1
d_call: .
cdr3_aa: CASSFRRGNEQFF
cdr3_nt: TGTGCCAGCAGCTTCCGACGAGGGAATGAGCAGTTCTTC

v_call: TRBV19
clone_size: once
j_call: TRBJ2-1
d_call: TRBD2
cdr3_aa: CASSMGTSGSFSYNEQFF
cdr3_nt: TGTGCCAGTAGTATGGGAACTAGCGGGAGCTTCTCCTACAATGAGCAGTTCTTC

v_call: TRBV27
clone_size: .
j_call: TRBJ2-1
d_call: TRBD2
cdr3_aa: CASSFPGGEQFF
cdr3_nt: TGTGCCAGCAGTTTCCCCGGGGGGGAGCAGTTCTTC

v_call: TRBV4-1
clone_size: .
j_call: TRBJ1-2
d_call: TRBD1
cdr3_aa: CASSQVDRANYGYTF
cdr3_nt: TGCGCCAGCAGCCAAGTGGACAGGGCTAACTATGGCTACACCTTC

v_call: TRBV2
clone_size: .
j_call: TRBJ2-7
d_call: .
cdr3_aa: CASSEGRTYEQYF
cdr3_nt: TGTGCCAGCAGTGAAGGGAGAACCTACGAGCAGTACTTC

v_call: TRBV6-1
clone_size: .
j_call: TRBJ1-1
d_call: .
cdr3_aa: CASSPKGGWTEAFF
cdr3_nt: TGTGCCAGCAGCCCGAAGGGGGGTTGGACTGAAGCTTTCTTT

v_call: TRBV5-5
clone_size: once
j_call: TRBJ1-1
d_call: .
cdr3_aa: CASSLAQVEAFF
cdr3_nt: TGTGCCAGCAGCTTGGCTCAGGTTGAAGCTTTCTTT

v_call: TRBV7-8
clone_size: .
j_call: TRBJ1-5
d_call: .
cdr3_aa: CASSSASGTGNQPQHF
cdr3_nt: TGTGCCAGCAGCTCGGCCTCCGGGACCGGTAATCAGCCCCAGCATTTT

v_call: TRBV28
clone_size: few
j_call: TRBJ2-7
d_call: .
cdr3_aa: CASRPGHHYEQYF
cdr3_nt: TGTGCCAGCAGACCGGGACACCACTACGAGCAGTACTTC

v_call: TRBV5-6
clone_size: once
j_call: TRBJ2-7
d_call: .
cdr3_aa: CASSSGIPSYEQYF
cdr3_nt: TGTGCCAGCAGCTCCGGGATCCCCTCCTACGAGCAGTACTTC

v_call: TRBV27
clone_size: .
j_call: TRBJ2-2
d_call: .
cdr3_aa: CASSYGGTGELFF
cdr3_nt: TGTGCCAGCAGCTACGGCGGTACCGGGGAGCTGTTTTTT

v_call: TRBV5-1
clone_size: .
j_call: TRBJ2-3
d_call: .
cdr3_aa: CASSLEQGSDTQYF
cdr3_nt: TGCGCCAGCAGCTTGGAACAGGGTTCAGATACGCAGTATTTT